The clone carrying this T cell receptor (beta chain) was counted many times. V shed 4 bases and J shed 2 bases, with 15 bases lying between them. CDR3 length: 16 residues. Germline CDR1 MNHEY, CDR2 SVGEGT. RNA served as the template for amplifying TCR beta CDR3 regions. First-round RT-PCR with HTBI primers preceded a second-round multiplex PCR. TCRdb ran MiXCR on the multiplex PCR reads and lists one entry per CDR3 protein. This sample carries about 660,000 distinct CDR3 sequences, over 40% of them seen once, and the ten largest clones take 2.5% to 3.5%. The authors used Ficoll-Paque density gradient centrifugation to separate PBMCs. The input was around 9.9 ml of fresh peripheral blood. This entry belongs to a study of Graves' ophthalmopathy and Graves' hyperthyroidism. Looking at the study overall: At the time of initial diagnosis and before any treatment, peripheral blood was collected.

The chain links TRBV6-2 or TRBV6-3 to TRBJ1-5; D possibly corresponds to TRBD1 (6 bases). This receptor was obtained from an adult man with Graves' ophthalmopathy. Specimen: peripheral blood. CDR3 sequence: CASSSHQGIGNQPQHF. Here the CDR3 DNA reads TGTGCCAGCAGTTCCCACCAGGGGATAGGCAATCAGCCCCAGCATTTT.